The sequence of this T cell receptor (beta chain) was determined in a study of blood T cells in healthy people across ages. Study outcomes and limitations: A roughly linear fall in TCR beta diversity per million T cells was seen with increasing age.

The CDR3 sequence is 17 residues long. V lost 1 base, J lost 8 bases, and 8 bases stayed unmatched. This clonotype was seen more than once but under ten times. The target antigen is unknown. Using a J-beta primer mix together with a sample-barcoded 5' primer, a second PCR was run for about 7 to 12 cycles. TCRdb redid the calling of the 5' RACE reads with MiXCR, one entry per CDR3 protein. Among about 1.4 million distinct CDR3 sequences listed, around 55% were seen once. The clonotype originates from a man between 18 and 29 years old in good health. Sequencing used blood. The chain employs TRBV12-3 or TRBV12-4 and TRBJ2-3; 14 positions agree with TRBD2. In nucleotides, the CDR3 is TGTGCCAGCAGTTTAGTGGCGGGACTAGCGGGAGTATCTACGCAGTATTTT. It specifies CASSLVAGLAGVSTQYF.